Following are 25 T cell receptor beta chains from one sample sequenced in a study of T cell responses to AZD1222 COVID-19 vaccine. Profiling relied on immunoSEQ multiplex PCR, and the TCRdb table lists in-frame clones only, not all of them. This sample yields 150,000 or so clones, of which 82% are seen a single time; roughly 4.5% belongs to the top ten. The starting material was peripheral blood, obtained on day 0 of MenACWY control vaccination. The origin of the receptors is an adult in good health.

V is TRBV11-2 and J is TRBJ1-4; D not certain. Germline CDR1 SGHAT, CDR2 FQNNGV. The CDR3 length is 13 residues. V was trimmed by 5 bases and J by 5 bases, leaving 9 bases between them. The CDR3 nucleotides read TGTGCCAGCAGCGGCGGGGAGAATGAAAAACTGTTTTTT. Translation gives CASSGGENEKLFF.

The chain joins TRBV28 to TRBJ2-4, with D unclear. With 1 base removed from V and 2 bases from J, the gap between germline ends came to 18 bases. The germline CDR1 and CDR2 sequences are MDHEN and SYDVKM. This CDR3 region has 18 residues. The CDR3 loop is CASSLSQRLIPTKNIQYF. The CDR3, as DNA: TGTGCCAGCAGTTTATCCCAAAGACTCATCCCAACCAAAAACATTCAGTACTTC.

V usage is TRBV27 and J usage is TRBJ1-6; perhaps TRBD1 as D (6 bases). The germline gives CDR1 MNHEY, CDR2 SMNVEV (reference sequence). There are 14 residues in the CDR3. V lost 5 bases and J 5 bases, leaving 10 bases between the germline ends. CDR3 region: CASSPQGNNSPLHF. The CDR3 nucleotides are TGTGCCAGCAGTCCACAGGGAAATAATTCACCCCTCCACTTT.

The chain employs TRBV19 and TRBJ1-5; the match to TRBD1 covers 7 bases. This CDR3 has 14 amino acids. Germline loops: CDR1 LNHDA, CDR2 SQIVND (reference sequence). J was trimmed by 3 bases and V by 3 bases; bases with no gene match: 2. CDR3 protein: CASSMRGHNQPQHF. The CDR3 DNA follows: TGTGCCAGTAGTATGAGGGGGCACAATCAGCCCCAGCATTTT. Full variable domain (remainder filled in from reference TRBV19 and TRBJ1-5): DGGITQSPKYLFRKEGQNVTLSCEQNLNHDAMYWYRQDPGQGLRLIYYSQIVNDFQKGDIAEGYSVSREKKESFPLTVTSAQKNPTAFYLCASSMRGHNQPQHFGDGTRLSIL.

This clone was seen just once. The J gene is TRBJ2-1, the V gene TRBV12-3 or TRBV12-4; D is possibly TRBD1 (5 bases). Trimming stripped 3 bases from V and 10 bases from J, with 13 bases between. The CDR3 consists of 13 residues. The DNA of the CDR3 is TGTGCCAGCAGTTTGAAAACAGGCCTAGAGCAGTTCTTC. This codes for CASSLKTGLEQFF.

DNA for the CDR3: TGTGCCAGCAGTCTAGGACAACTCGAGCAGTACGTC. It yields the protein CASSLGQLEQYV. The rearrangement uses TRBV6-5 and TRBJ2-7; possible D gene TRBD1, 5 bases. Trimming took off 5 bases at V and 6 bases at J, with 11 bases between the two ends. Germline CDR1 and CDR2: MNHEY and SVGAGI. The CDR3 spans 12 residues.

This clone was counted a single time. The rearrangement joins TRBV9 to TRBJ2-2; the D is unclear. This CDR3 spans 13 amino acids. Germline lookup yields CDR1 SGDLS and CDR2 YYNGEE. Trimming stripped 2 bases from V and 5 bases from J, with 7 bases between. CDR3: CASSVSGTGELFF. The CDR3 DNA sequence: TGTGCCAGCAGCGTCTCCGGGACCGGGGAGCTGTTTTTT.

CDR3 sequence: CASSLREMRGPYEQYV. In DNA, the CDR3 is TGTGCCAGCAGTTTACGAGAAATGCGGGGGCCCTACGAGCAGTACGTC. The V gene is TRBV27, the J gene TRBJ2-7; D might be TRBD2 (7 bases). V lost 2 bases and J lost 2, with 16 bases in between. Germline CDR1 reads MNHEY; CDR2 reads SMNVEV (reference sequence). There are 16 residues in the CDR3.

The rearrangement uses TRBV5-1 and TRBJ2-3; D ambiguous. Germline V CDR1 and CDR2: SGHRS, YFSETQ. The CDR3 is 15 amino acids. V was cut by 0 bases and J by 4 bases, with 12 bases left in between. The CDR3 spells CASSLAGNSADTQYF. The CDR3 bases are TGCGCCAGCAGCTTGGCCGGAAACAGCGCAGATACGCAGTATTTT.

DNA for the CDR3: TGCGCCAGCAGTGAGTCGACTCGAGCGGTGCAGTACTTC. This sequence encodes CASSESTRAVQYF. The chain recombines TRBV10-1 with TRBJ2-7; tentative D call: TRBD2 (5 bases). Between the trimmed V and J ends, which lost 0 bases and 9 bases, there was a span of 12 bases. This CDR3 region has 13 residues. Germline CDR1 and CDR2: WNHNN and SYGVQD (reference sequence).

This clone is a singleton in its sample. V gene TRBV27 combines with J gene TRBJ2-3; a possible D gene is TRBD1 (5 bases). CDR3 length equals 14 residues. Per the germline V gene, CDR1 is MNHEY and CDR2 is SMNVEV (reference sequence). V was cut by 9 bases and J by 3 bases, with 16 bases left in between. The CDR3 spells CASRPGRVTDTQYF. The CDR3 coding sequence is TGTGCCAGTCGCCCGGGCAGGGTAACAGATACGCAGTATTTT.

V gene TRBV2 combines with J gene TRBJ1-1, with 12 positions matching TRBD1. The CDR3 consists of 16 residues. The germline gives CDR1 SNHLY, CDR2 FYNNEI. J gave up 4 bases and V 3 bases, and 6 bases lay outside the gene matches. The CDR3, as DNA: TGTGCCAGCAGTGAGGGACAGGGGGCATTGGGCACTGAAGCTTTCTTT. Protein product: CASSEGQGALGTEAFF.

CDR3 sequence (DNA): TGTGCCAGCAGCCAAGGAGAAGAAGCGGGGGCCCAAGAGACCCAGTACTTC. Amino acid sequence: CASSQGEEAGAQETQYF. This chain links TRBV3-1 (or the pseudogene TRBV3-2) with TRBJ2-5; 8 nucleotides align to TRBD2. V shed 1 base and J 1 base; nucleotides not matched to a gene: 8. This CDR3 is built from 17 residues. Looked up from germline, CDR1 is LGHDT and CDR2 is YNNKEL (reference sequence).

This sequence joins TRBV12-3 or TRBV12-4 and TRBJ1-2, with TRBD1 as a possible D gene (6 bases). The germline V and J ends were trimmed by 3 bases and 7 bases, with 12 bases remaining between them. This CDR3 has 13 residues. The CDR3 DNA is TGTGCCAGCAGTTTCGGGGGGCTGCTTGGCTACACCTTC. Its protein product is CASSFGGLLGYTF.

The chain recombines TRBV20-1 with TRBJ1-1; D gene ambiguous. CDR3 length: 9 amino acids. Germline CDR1 reads DFQATT; CDR2 reads SNEGSKA (reference sequence). This CDR3 reads CTRRAEAFF. The DNA of the CDR3 is TGCACCCGGCGCGCTGAAGCTTTCTTT.

The V and J genes are TRBV6-2 or TRBV6-3 and TRBJ2-3; possibly TRBD1 for D (5 bases). This CDR3 has 14 residues. V shed 0 bases and J shed 7 bases, with 11 bases lying between them. From germline, CDR1 is MNHEY and CDR2 SVGEGT. CDR3 protein: CASSYSMGLNTQYF. The CDR3 DNA is TGTGCCAGCAGTTACTCGATGGGGCTTAATACGCAGTATTTT.

The chain combines TRBV2 with TRBJ2-3; TRBD2 matches 8 bases. The CDR3 covers 17 residues. Germline V gene lookup returns CDR1 SNHLY and CDR2 FYNNEI. V lost 6 bases, J lost 0 bases, and 11 bases stayed unmatched. The DNA of the CDR3 is TGTGCCAGCAGACCCTTACTAGCGGAGGGGAGCACAGATACGCAGTATTTT. It yields the protein CASRPLLAEGSTDTQYF.

This sequence joins TRBV2 and TRBJ2-7; 8 nucleotides match TRBD1. V shed 5 bases and J 1 base; nucleotides not matched to a gene: 4. Germline-derived CDR1 and CDR2 are SNHLY and FYNNEI. The CDR3 is made up of 14 amino acids. CDR3 amino acids: CASSLGQVSYEQYV. As DNA, the CDR3 is TGTGCCAGCAGTCTGGGACAGGTGTCCTACGAGCAGTACGTC.

This clone was detected only a few times. The chain links TRBV6-1 to TRBJ1-2; TRBD1 agrees at 10 bases. CDR3 length: 15 residues. Germline CDR1 reads MNHNS; CDR2 reads SASEGT. Trimming removed 0 bases from V and 7 bases from J; junction bases left unmatched: 5. This chain's CDR3 is CASSEAGTGVSGYTF. DNA of the CDR3: TGTGCCAGCAGTGAAGCGGGGACAGGGGTATCTGGCTACACCTTC.

The V and J genes are TRBV11-2 and TRBJ1-3; possibly TRBD1 for D (6 bases). Deletions cut 4 bases from V and 2 bases from J, with 12 bases between. CDR1 SGHAT and CDR2 FQNNGV come from the germline V gene. This CDR3 is built from 15 residues. The DNA for the CDR3 is TGTGCCAGCAGCTCGATCAGGGGAACTGGAAACACCATATATTTT. Its protein product is CASSSIRGTGNTIYF.

There are a few counts of this clone. The rearrangement joins TRBV3-1 (or the pseudogene TRBV3-2) to TRBJ1-4; D perhaps matches TRBD1 (5 bases). The CDR3 sequence is 14 residues long. Germline lookup yields CDR1 LGHDT and CDR2 YNNKEL (reference sequence). The V and J ends lost 5 bases and 8 bases respectively, with 15 bases between them. The CDR3, as DNA: TGTGCCAGCAGCAATTCCCGGGGGGACGAAAAACTGTTTTTT. Amino acids: CASSNSRGDEKLFF.

This sequence joins TRBV5-6 and TRBJ1-2; 11 nucleotides agree with TRBD1. Losses at the gene ends were 7 bases for V and 7 bases for J; bases not matched to a gene: 15. CDR3 length: 16 residues. Germline assignment: CDR1 SGHDT and CDR2 YYEEEE. The CDR3 nucleotides read TGTGCCAGCTTATGGACAGGGGGCGATTTGTCAAGTGGCTACACCTTC. The encoded protein is CASLWTGGDLSSGYTF. Full variable domain (outside the CDR3, taken from reference TRBV5-6 and TRBJ1-2): DAGVTQSPTHLIKTRGQQVTLRCSPKSGHDTVSWYQQALGQGPQFIFQYYEEEERQRGNFPDRFSGHQFPNYSSELNVNALLLGDSALYLCASLWTGGDLSSGYTFGSGTRLTVV.

This chain uses TRBV6-5 with TRBJ1-2; TRBD1 matches at 7 bases. Germline CDR1 reads MNHEY; CDR2 reads SVGAGI. This CDR3 is 15 amino acids long. V gave up 6 bases and J gave up 2 bases; unmatched junction bases: 9. CDR3 DNA sequence: TGTGCCAGCAGCCTGACAGGGAACCTGAACTATGGCTACACCTTC. It specifies CASSLTGNLNYGYTF.

The V gene is TRBV9, the J gene TRBJ1-6; no firm D call. The CDR3 runs 14 residues. Trimming removed 0 bases at V and 9 bases at J, with 10 bases between. Germline CDR1 is SGDLS and CDR2 is YYNGEE. Here the CDR3 DNA reads TGTGCCAGCAGCGTAGAAGGGAGCGGTTCACCCCTCCACTTT. It yields the protein CASSVEGSGSPLHF.

This chain uses TRBV6-5 with TRBJ2-7; D assignment may be TRBD1 or TRBD2 (5 bases each). This CDR3 region has 14 residues. V lost 6 bases to trimming and J lost 4 bases, with 16 bases between them. Germline loops: CDR1 MNHEY, CDR2 SVGAGI. In DNA form, the CDR3 reads TGTGCCAGCAGGATCGGGACCTCCTATTACGAGCAGTACTTC. Protein sequence: CASRIGTSYYEQYF.